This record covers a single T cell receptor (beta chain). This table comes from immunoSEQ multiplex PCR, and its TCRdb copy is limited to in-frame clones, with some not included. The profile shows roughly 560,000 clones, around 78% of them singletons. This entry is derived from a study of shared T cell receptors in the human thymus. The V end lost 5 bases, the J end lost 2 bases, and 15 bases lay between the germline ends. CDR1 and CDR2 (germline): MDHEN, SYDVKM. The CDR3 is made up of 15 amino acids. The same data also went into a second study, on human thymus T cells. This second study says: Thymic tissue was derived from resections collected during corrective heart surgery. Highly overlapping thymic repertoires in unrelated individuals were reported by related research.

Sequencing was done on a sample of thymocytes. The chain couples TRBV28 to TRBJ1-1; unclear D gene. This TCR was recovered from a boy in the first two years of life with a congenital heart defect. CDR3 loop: CASSAPKGGNTEAFF. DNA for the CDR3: TGTGCCAGCAGTGCTCCAAAAGGCGGAAACACTGAAGCTTTCTTT.